This TCR beta chain emerged from a study of beta chain features in type 1 diabetes. Germline lookup yields CDR1 SSHAT and CDR2 FNYEAQ (reference sequence). The CDR3 runs to 16 residues. The J segment lost 1 base and the V segment lost 0 bases, leaving 1 base of the junction unmatched. Concerning this clone itself: One base away lies a much larger clone, so this may be a sequencing read error. The same CDR3 can be traced to other DNA sequences in this sample.

Every bit of the isolated RNA underwent reverse transcription, so sequencing read expressed TCRB transcripts. The protocol was immunoSEQ multiplex PCR, while the TCRdb copy is restricted to in-frame clones and leaves out a portion. This table has hundreds of thousands of clones, 14% appearing once. The TCR was taken from a man in his thirties or forties in good health. V is TRBV7-7 and J is TRBJ2-5, with 11 bases matching TRBD2. Input material: central memory CD4+ T cells from blood. CDR3 nucleotides: TGTGCCAGCAGCTTAGCTAGCGGGGGGGCCCAAGAGACCCAGTACTTC. It translates to CASSLASGGAQETQYF.